The 22 T cell receptor beta chains below all came from one sample that was sequenced in a study of Graves' ophthalmopathy and Graves' hyperthyroidism. RNA served as the template for amplifying TCR beta CDR3 regions. First-round RT-PCR employed HTBI primers, with a second-round multiplex PCR after it. TCRdb passed the multiplex PCR reads through MiXCR, listing each CDR3 protein once. The sample yields 500,000 to 700,000 distinct CDR3 sequences, about 20% seen once. The specimen was peripheral blood. Every receptor here comes from a woman younger than 30 with stable Graves' hyperthyroidism. Some clones in this sample may be carry-over from other donors' samples.

The chain has TRBV5-1 and TRBJ2-5, with 13 bases lining up with TRBD2. Trimming cost V 3 bases and J 2 bases; bases outside gene matches: 7. Germline loops: CDR1 SGHRS, CDR2 YFSETQ. This CDR3 has 17 residues. Written as DNA, the CDR3 is TGCGCCAGCAGCTCACTGCCGGGACTAGCGGGACAAGAGACCCAGTACTTC. Protein sequence: CASSSLPGLAGQETQYF. The whole variable domain, filled in from reference TRBV5-1 and TRBJ2-5, reads KAGVTQTPRYLIKTRGQQVTLSCSPISGHRSVSWYQQTPGQGLQFLFEYFSETQRNKGNFPGRFSGRQFSNSRSEMNVSTLELGDSALYLCASSSLPGLAGQETQYFGPGTRLLVL.

This clonotype appeared a few times. The chain recombines TRBV24-1 with TRBJ1-5; D call uncertain. CDR3 size: 14 residues. The V and J ends lost 3 bases and 3 bases respectively, with 8 bases between them. Germline values: CDR1 KGHDR, CDR2 SFDVKD. The CDR3 here is CATSDRRYNQPQHF. The CDR3 nucleotides read TGTGCCACCAGTGATCGCAGGTACAATCAGCCCCAGCATTTT.

This clonotype was counted between two and nine times. V is TRBV4-1 and J is TRBJ1-5, with D unresolved. V shed 4 bases and J shed 3 bases, with 13 bases lying between them. CDR3 length equals 15 residues. The germline gives CDR1 MGHRA, CDR2 YSYEKL. In nucleotides, the CDR3 is TGCGCCAGCAGCCTTAAGGGAGCGACCAATCAGCCCCAGCATTTT. This translates into CASSLKGATNQPQHF.

This clonotype occurred many times. V usage is TRBV5-5 and J usage is TRBJ1-2, with D tentatively TRBD1 (6 bases). Germline assignment: CDR1 SGHKS and CDR2 YYEKEE (reference sequence). Trimming took 4 bases from V and 6 from J, leaving 19 bases between them. This CDR3 spans 15 amino acids. CDR3 in amino acids: CASSPTPGAGDGYTF. The CDR3 region has the DNA TGTGCCAGCAGCCCGACGCCAGGGGCGGGGGATGGCTACACCTTC.

In DNA form, the CDR3 reads TGTGCCAGTTGCCCCCCGAGGGGGTACGGGGCCAACGTCCTGACTTTC. Translation gives CASCPPRGYGANVLTF. The rearrangement links TRBV19 to TRBJ2-6; possibly TRBD1 for D (6 bases). V lost 8 bases to trimming and J lost 4 bases, with 18 bases between them. There are 16 residues in the CDR3. Germline V gene lookup returns CDR1 LNHDA and CDR2 SQIVND (reference sequence).

This clonotype was observed a single time. This chain links TRBV6-1 with TRBJ1-2; no reliable D call. Germline CDR1 and CDR2: MNHNS and SASEGT. The CDR3 runs 13 residues. V was trimmed by 7 bases and J by 6 bases, leaving 15 bases between them. CDR3 in DNA: TGTGCCAGCAAACGGACGGATAATGATGGCTACACCTTC. Protein product: CASKRTDNDGYTF.

In this sample, this clonotype turned up a few times. Sequence at one end of the junction differs from germline and may be a read error. The chain recombines TRBV12-3 or TRBV12-4 with TRBJ1-1; D is perhaps TRBD1 (5 bases). There are 14 residues in the CDR3. The CDR3 coding sequence is TGTGCCTGCAGTCCCCGGGGCAGGGTTGGTGAAGCTTTCTTT. Protein sequence: CACSPRGRVGEAFF.

This clonotype was counted at least ten times. The chain has TRBV12-3 or TRBV12-4 and TRBJ2-7; 8 bases agree with TRBD2. With 2 bases clipped from V and 5 bases from J, the junction kept 8 bases outside the gene matches. The CDR3 has 15 amino acids. CDR3 protein: CASSLRRGDLNEQYF. CDR3 sequence (DNA): TGTGCCAGCAGTTTAAGGCGGGGGGATCTCAACGAGCAGTACTTC.

This clonotype was counted ten times or more. V usage is TRBV2 and J usage is TRBJ1-5, with TRBD1 as a possible D gene (6 bases). Germline V gives CDR1 SNHLY, CDR2 FYNNEI. The ends were cut back, 7 bases at V and 0 bases at J, with 13 bases in the middle. CDR3 length: 15 amino acids. As DNA, the CDR3 is TGTGCCAGCACCAAAACAGGGTATAGCAATCAGCCCCAGCATTTT. Amino acid sequence: CASTKTGYSNQPQHF.

This clonotype was seen ten or more times. The J gene is TRBJ1-2, the V gene TRBV6-1, with 7 positions matching TRBD1. The J segment lost 9 bases and the V segment lost 5 bases, leaving 12 bases of the junction unmatched. The CDR3 totals 14 residues. CDR1 and CDR2 (germline): MNHNS, SASEGT. The CDR3 bases are TGTGCCAGCAGTCCCCCGACAGGGCATGGGAGCTACACCTTC. Protein sequence: CASSPPTGHGSYTF.

This clonotype appeared a few times. Since a much larger clone is just one base distant, this may be a read error. CDR3 sequence (DNA): TGTGCCAGCAGCCCCGGCTATGGAGAGACCAAGTACTTC. This encodes CASSPGYGETKYF. The chain recombines TRBV7-2 with TRBJ2-5; D is ambiguous. This CDR3 is built from 13 residues. Germline lookup yields CDR1 SGHTA and CDR2 FQGNSA.

This clonotype was seen a few times. V gene TRBV9 combines with J gene TRBJ2-2; 11 bases map to TRBD2. Germline CDR1 is SGDLS and CDR2 is YYNGEE. The CDR3 has 19 amino acids. The J segment lost 5 bases and the V segment lost 0 bases, leaving 12 bases of the junction unmatched. The CDR3 DNA sequence: TGTGCCAGCAGCGTAGGCCCCCTTAGCGGGGGGGGCGAGACCGGGGAGCTGTTTTTT. Translated, it gives CASSVGPLSGGGETGELFF. The complete variable domain, with remaining parts taken from reference TRBV9 and TRBJ2-2, reads DSGVTQTPKHLITATGQRVTLRCSPRSGDLSVYWYQQSLDQGLQFLIQYYNGEERAKGNILERFSAQQFPDLHSELNLSSLELGDSALYFCASSVGPLSGGGETGELFFGEGSRLTVL.

This sequence joins TRBV7-2 and TRBJ2-7, with TRBD2 matching 7 bases. Trimming cost V 3 bases and J 6 bases; bases outside gene matches: 5. The V gene's germline CDR1 is SGHTA and CDR2 FQGNSA. The CDR3 is 13 residues long. The CDR3 here is CASSFWAGVEQYF. CDR3 in DNA: TGTGCCAGCAGCTTCTGGGCGGGAGTCGAGCAGTACTTC.

This clonotype has a handful of counts. The V call is TRBV30, the J call TRBJ2-5; D is perhaps TRBD2 (5 bases). CDR1 is GTSNPN, CDR2 SVGIG, per germline (reference sequence). The CDR3 runs to 13 residues. The V end was cut by 0 bases, the J end by 5 bases, with 10 bases between. The CDR3 is CAWSVRRGETQYF. The CDR3 DNA reads TGTGCCTGGAGTGTAAGACGAGGGGAGACCCAGTACTTC.

This chain connects TRBV6-1 to TRBJ1-1; 8 bases are shared with TRBD1. The ends lost 6 bases at V and 10 bases at J; junction bases unmatched: 7. Germline CDR1 is MNHNS and CDR2 is SASEGT. The CDR3 is 12 amino acids. The CDR3 spells CASSLTGAAAFF. CDR3 in DNA: TGTGCCAGCAGCCTGACAGGGGCGGCAGCTTTCTTT.

The chain recombines TRBV6-1 with TRBJ2-5, with 14 bases fitting TRBD2. The trim removed 10 bases at V and 4 bases at J, leaving 8 bases unmatched. Germline V gene sequence: CDR1 MNHNS, CDR2 SASEGT. This CDR3 is 15 amino acids long. CDR3 sequence: CAITTSGRAGETQYF. The CDR3 nucleotides are TGTGCCATCACGACTAGCGGGAGGGCCGGAGAGACCCAGTACTTC.

This clonotype was observed at least ten times. V is TRBV2 and J is TRBJ1-2, with D possibly matching TRBD1 (5 bases). Germline V gives CDR1 SNHLY, CDR2 FYNNEI. The CDR3 has 13 amino acids. The V end was cut by 8 bases, the J end by 2 bases, with 12 bases between. CDR3 DNA sequence: TGTGCCAGCCAAAAGGGGCCCAACTATGGCTACACCTTC. It is translated as CASQKGPNYGYTF.

This chain uses TRBV6-1 with TRBJ2-7; tentatively, D is TRBD1 (6 bases). This CDR3 contains 12 residues. V was cut by 6 bases and J by 6 bases, with 12 bases left in between. From germline, CDR1 is MNHNS and CDR2 SASEGT. CDR3 amino acids: CASRRLGGEQYF. In DNA form, the CDR3 reads TGTGCCAGCAGGCGGCTAGGGGGCGAGCAGTACTTC.

This clonotype was observed at least ten times. This rearrangement joins TRBV11-2 to TRBJ2-7; D is unclear. The CDR3 consists of 14 residues. V was pared by 4 bases and J by 0 bases, with 10 bases between. Germline V lookup: CDR1 SGHAT, CDR2 FQNNGV. This CDR3 is CASSSVMGSYEQYF. CDR3 coding DNA: TGTGCCAGCAGCTCGGTTATGGGCTCCTACGAGCAGTACTTC.

The V and J genes are TRBV6-1 and TRBJ1-2; 7 bases map to TRBD1. The CDR3 totals 13 residues. Germline CDR1 and CDR2: MNHNS and SASEGT. The V gene end was trimmed by 8 bases and the J gene end by 7 bases; junction bases not matched to a gene: 10. CDR3 DNA sequence: TGTGCCAGCCGAGACAGGGCACGCCTTGGCTACACCTTC. This codes for CASRDRARLGYTF.

The gene calls are TRBV5-1 and TRBJ2-7; D is unclear. Per the germline V gene, CDR1 is SGHRS and CDR2 is YFSETQ. This CDR3 has 15 residues. Trimming took 7 bases from V and 3 from J, leaving 20 bases between them. For the CDR3, the DNA is TGCGCCAGCTTCGACCCGTTCACTTATGACTACGAGCAGTACTTC. The encoded protein is CASFDPFTYDYEQYF.

This clonotype was observed a single time. This CDR3 reads CASRSPGGPDQPQHF. In DNA, the CDR3 is TGTGCCAGCAGGTCACCCGGGGGGCCTGATCAGCCCCAGCATTTT. The chain carries TRBV12-3 or TRBV12-4 and TRBJ1-5; a possible D gene is TRBD1 (6 bases). With 6 bases removed from V and 5 bases from J, the gap between germline ends came to 17 bases. CDR3 length equals 15 residues.